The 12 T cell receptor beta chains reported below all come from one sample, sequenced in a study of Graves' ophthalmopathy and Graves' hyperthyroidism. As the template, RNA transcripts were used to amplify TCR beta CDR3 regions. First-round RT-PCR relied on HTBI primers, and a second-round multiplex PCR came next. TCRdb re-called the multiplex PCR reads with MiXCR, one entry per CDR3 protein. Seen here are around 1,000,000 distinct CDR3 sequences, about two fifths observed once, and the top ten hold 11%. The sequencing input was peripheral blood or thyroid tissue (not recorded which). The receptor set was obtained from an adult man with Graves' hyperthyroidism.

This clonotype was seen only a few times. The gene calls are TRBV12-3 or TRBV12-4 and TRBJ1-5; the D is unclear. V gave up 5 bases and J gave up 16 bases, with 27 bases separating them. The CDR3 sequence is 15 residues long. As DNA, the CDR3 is TGTGCCAGCAGTGAAAAGGCCAGATCCAATCAGCCCCCCCATTTT. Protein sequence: CASSEKARSNQPPHF.

The CDR3 loop is CSARTLEGLGEQYF. As DNA, the CDR3 is TGCAGTGCTAGAACCCTCGAAGGGCTAGGCGAGCAGTACTTC. This chain joins TRBV20-1 and TRBJ2-7; D ambiguous. The CDR3 length is 14 residues. Germline loops: CDR1 DFQATT, CDR2 SNEGSKA (reference sequence). Trimming took off 2 bases at V and 6 bases at J, with 17 bases between the two ends.

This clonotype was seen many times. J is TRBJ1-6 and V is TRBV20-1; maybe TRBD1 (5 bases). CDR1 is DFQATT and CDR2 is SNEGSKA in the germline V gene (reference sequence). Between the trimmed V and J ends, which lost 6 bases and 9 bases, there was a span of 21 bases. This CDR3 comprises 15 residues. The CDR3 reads CSATTKGGGSSPLHF. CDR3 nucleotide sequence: TGCAGTGCCACGACGAAAGGCGGGGGGAGTTCACCCCTCCACTTT.

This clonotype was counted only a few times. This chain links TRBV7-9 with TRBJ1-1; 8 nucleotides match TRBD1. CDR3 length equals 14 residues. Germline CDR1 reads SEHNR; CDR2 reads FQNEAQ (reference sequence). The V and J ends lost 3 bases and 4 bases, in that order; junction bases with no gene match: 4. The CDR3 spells CASSLGQAVTEAFF. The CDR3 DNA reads TGTGCCAGCAGCTTGGGACAGGCGGTCACTGAAGCTTTCTTT. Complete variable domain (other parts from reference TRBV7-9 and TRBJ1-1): DTGVSQNPRHKITKRGQNVTFRCDPISEHNRLYWYRQTLGQGPEFLTYFQNEAQLEKSRLLSDRFSAERPKGSFSTLEIQRTEQGDSAMYLCASSLGQAVTEAFFGQGTRLTVV.

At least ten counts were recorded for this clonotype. Here the CDR3 DNA reads TGCGCCAGCAGCTCAACGACCTACGAGCAGTACTTC. The encoded protein is CASSSTTYEQYF. V and J are TRBV5-1 and TRBJ2-7; D remains unclear. V was cut by 3 bases and J by 2 bases, with 6 bases left in between. Germline CDR1 and CDR2: SGHRS and YFSETQ. This CDR3 is built from 12 residues.

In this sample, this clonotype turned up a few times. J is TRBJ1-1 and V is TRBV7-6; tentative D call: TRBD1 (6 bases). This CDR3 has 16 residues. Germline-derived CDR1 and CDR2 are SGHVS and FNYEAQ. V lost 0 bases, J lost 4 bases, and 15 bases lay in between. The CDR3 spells CASSLASGASGTEAFF. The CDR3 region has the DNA TGTGCCAGCAGCTTAGCTTCGGGGGCCTCGGGCACTGAAGCTTTCTTT.

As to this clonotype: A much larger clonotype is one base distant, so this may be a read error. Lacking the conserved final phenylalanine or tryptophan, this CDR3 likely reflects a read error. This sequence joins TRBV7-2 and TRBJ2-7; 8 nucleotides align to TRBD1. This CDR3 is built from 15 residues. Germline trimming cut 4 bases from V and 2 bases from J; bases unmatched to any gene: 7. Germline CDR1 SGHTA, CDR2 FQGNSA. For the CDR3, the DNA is TGTGCCAGCAGCTCAATGACAGGGGATGCCTACGAGCAGTACCTC. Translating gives CASSSMTGDAYEQYL.

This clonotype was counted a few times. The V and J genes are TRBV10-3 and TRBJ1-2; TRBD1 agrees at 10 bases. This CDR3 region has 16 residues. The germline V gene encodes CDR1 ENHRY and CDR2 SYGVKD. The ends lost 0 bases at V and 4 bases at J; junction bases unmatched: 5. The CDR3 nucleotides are TGTGCCATCAGTGAGTCGAAGGGACAGGGGTCCTATGGCTACACCTTC. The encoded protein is CAISESKGQGSYGYTF.

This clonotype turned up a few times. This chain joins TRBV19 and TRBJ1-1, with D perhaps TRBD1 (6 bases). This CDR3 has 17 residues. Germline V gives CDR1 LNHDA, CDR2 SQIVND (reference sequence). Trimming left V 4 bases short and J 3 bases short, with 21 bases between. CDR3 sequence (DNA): TGTGCCAGTAGTACGCGACAGGCCCTTGGTTATCACACTGAAGCTTTCTTT. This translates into CASSTRQALGYHTEAFF. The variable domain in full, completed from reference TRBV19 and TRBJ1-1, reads DGGITQSPKYLFRKEGQNVTLSCEQNLNHDAMYWYRQDPGQGLRLIYYSQIVNDFQKGDIAEGYSVSREKKESFPLTVTSAQKNPTAFYLCASSTRQALGYHTEAFFGQGTRLTVV.

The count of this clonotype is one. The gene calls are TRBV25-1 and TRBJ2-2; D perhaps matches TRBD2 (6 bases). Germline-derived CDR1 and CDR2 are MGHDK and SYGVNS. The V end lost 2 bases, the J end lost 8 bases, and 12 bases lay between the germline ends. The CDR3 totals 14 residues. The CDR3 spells CASSEMGGPGELFF. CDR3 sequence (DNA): TGTGCCAGCAGTGAAATGGGGGGACCTGGGGAGCTGTTTTTT.

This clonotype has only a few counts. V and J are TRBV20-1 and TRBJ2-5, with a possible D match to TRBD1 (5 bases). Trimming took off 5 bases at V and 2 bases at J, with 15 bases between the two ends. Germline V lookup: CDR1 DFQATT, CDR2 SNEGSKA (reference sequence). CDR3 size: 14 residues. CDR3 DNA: TGCAGTGCTGACCCAAACCAGGGACAAGAGACCCAGTACTTC. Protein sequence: CSADPNQGQETQYF.

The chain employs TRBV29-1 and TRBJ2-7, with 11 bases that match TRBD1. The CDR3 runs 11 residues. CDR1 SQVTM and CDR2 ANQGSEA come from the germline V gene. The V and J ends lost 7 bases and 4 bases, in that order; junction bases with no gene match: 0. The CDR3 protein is CSGDRGYEQYF. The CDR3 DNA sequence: TGCAGCGGGGACAGGGGGTACGAGCAGTACTTC.